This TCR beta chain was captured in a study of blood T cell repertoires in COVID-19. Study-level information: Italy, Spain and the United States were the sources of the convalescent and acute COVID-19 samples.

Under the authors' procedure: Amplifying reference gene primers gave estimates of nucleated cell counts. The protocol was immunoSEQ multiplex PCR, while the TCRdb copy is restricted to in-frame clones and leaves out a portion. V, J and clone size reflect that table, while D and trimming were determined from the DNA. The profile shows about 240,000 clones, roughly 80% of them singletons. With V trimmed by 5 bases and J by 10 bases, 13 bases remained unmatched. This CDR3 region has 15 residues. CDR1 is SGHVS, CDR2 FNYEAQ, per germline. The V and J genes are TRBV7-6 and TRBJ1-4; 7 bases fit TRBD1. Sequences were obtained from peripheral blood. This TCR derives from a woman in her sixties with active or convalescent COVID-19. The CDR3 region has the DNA TGTGCCAGCAGCCCCGGACAGGTCTACGGCGGAAAACTGTTTTTT. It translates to CASSPGQVYGGKLFF. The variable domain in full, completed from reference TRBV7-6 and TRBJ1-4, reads GAGVSQSPRYKVTKRGQDVALRCDPISGHVSLYWYRQALGQGPEFLTYFNYEAQQDKSGLPNDRFSAERPEGSISTLTIQRTEQRDSAMYRCASSPGQVYGGKLFFGSGTQLSVL.